Sequencing of this T cell receptor (beta chain) was carried out in a study of cytotoxic CD8 clonotypes in ibrutinib-treated CLL. On this clone itself: Its antigen is as yet unknown.

Findings and caveats of the study: The study found public clonotypes uncommon, contracting or stable on treatment.

Between the trimmed V and J ends, which lost 4 bases and 1 base, there was a span of 9 bases. This CDR3 spans 15 amino acids. Germline V gene lookup returns CDR1 SGHNT and CDR2 YYREEE (reference sequence). Sequencing used immunoSEQ multiplex PCR; TCRdb keeps in-frame clones, though not all of them. The table has more than 150,000 clones, 72% seen once. The genes are TRBV5-4 and TRBJ2-6; no definite D call. Specimen: PBMCs, collected after 24 months of ibrutinib treatment. The sequence derives from a human donor with chronic lymphocytic leukemia. The CDR3 region has the DNA TGTGCCAGCAGCGTATCCGGATCTGGGGCCAACGTCCTGACTTTC. Translating gives CASSVSGSGANVLTF.